This T cell receptor beta chain was identified during a study of T cells after yellow fever vaccination. Study details: For low cell numbers, libraries were made with SMART-Seq v4 Ultra Low Input.

This clonotype showed up many times. Its antigen is currently unknown. In making TCR cDNA, 5'RACE template switching added a universal primer site and UMIs to it. TCRdb re-called the 5' RACE reads with MiXCR, one entry per CDR3 protein. Here the sample spans 500,000 to 650,000 distinct CDR3 sequences, roughly an eighth being singletons. The V segment lost 4 bases and the J segment 6 bases; nucleotides outside the gene matches: 13. Germline V gene data show CDR1 as SGHTA and CDR2 as FQGNSA. The CDR3 sequence is 17 residues long. Study results and caveats: Any FACS-sorted repertoire could hold abundant clonotypes that contaminate it from the bulk population.

The TCR sequence derives from a man aged 25 to 40 who received the YFV17D yellow fever vaccine. The sample was PBMCs, taken on the day of the yellow fever booster vaccination. The gene calls are TRBV7-2 and TRBJ2-4; 9 positions match TRBD2. The CDR3 region is CASSYFSGSTIGNIQYF. CDR3 sequence (DNA): TGTGCCAGCAGCTATTTTAGCGGGAGCACTATTGGAAACATTCAGTACTTC.